This T cell receptor (beta chain) was obtained from a study of blood T cell repertoires in COVID-19. The sample holds one count of this clone. Data came from immunoSEQ multiplex PCR; TCRdb stores just in-frame clones and leaves some out. The sample yields about 240,000 clones, about 84% seen once. Germline V CDR1 and CDR2: SGHRS, YFSETQ. Trimming stripped 2 bases from V and 7 bases from J, with 13 bases between. This CDR3 has 15 residues. This clonotype was sampled from a man older than 75 with acute or convalescent COVID-19. The rearrangement links TRBV5-1 to TRBJ1-6, with a weak D call TRBD1 (5 bases). The sample comprised peripheral blood. The CDR3 nucleotides read TGCGCCAGCAGCTTCGCGCAGGGATTAAATTCACCCCTCCACTTT. This gives the protein CASSFAQGLNSPLHF. Variable domain in full (rest from reference TRBV5-1 and TRBJ1-6): KAGVTQTPRYLIKTRGQQVTLSCSPISGHRSVSWYQQTPGQGLQFLFEYFSETQRNKGNFPGRFSGRQFSNSRSEMNVSTLELGDSALYLCASSFAQGLNSPLHFGNGTRLTVT.